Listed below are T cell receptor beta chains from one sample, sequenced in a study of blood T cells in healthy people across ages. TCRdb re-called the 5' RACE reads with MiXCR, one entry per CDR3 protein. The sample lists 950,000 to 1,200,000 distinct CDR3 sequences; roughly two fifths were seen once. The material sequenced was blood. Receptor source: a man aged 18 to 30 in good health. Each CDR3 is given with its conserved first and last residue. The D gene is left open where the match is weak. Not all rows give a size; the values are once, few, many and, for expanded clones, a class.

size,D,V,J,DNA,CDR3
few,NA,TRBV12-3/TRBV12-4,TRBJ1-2,TGTGCCAGCAGTCCAGCCTGGAGGGAGGCTAACTATGGCTACACCTTC,CASSPAWREANYGYTF
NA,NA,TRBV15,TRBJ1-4,TGTGCCACCAGCCCGCGGGTGGATGAAAAACTGTTTTTT,CATSPRVDEKLFF
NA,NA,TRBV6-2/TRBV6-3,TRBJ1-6,TGTGCCGGCAGTTACTCGGGGGTGGATACCCTCCACTTT,CAGSYSGVDTLHF
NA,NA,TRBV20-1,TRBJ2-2,TGCAGTGCTAGGGAAACTAACACCGGGGAGCTGTTTTTT,CSARETNTGELFF
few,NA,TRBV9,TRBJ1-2,TGTGCCAGCAGCAAAACCGACACTTATGGCTACACCTTC,CASSKTDTYGYTF
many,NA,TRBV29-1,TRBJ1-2,TGCAGCGTTGTCTCTCGGGGGCCAGACTATGGCTACACCTTC,CSVVSRGPDYGYTF
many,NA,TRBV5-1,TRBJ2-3,TGCGCCAGCAGCTTGGCCCAAGATACGCAGTATTTT,CASSLAQDTQYF
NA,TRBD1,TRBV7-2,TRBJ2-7,TGTGCCAGCAGCTTGCGTCACGGACAGGGGGCCTACGAGCAGTACTTC,CASSLRHGQGAYEQYF
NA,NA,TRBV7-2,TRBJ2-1,TGTGCCAGCAGCTTAGCGGACAGACCTTACAATGAGCAGTTCTTC,CASSLADRPYNEQFF
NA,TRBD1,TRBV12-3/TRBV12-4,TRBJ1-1,TGTGCCAGCAGTTGGGGGACAGGGGGCACCCGAGAAGCTTTCTTT,CASSWGTGGTREAFF
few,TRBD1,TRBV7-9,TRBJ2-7,TGTGCCAGCAGCTCAGCTCGGACAGGGTTCCACGAGCAGTACTTC,CASSSARTGFHEQYF
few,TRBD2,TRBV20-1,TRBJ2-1,TGCAGTGCTAGTTTACCGGGACTAGCGGGAGGTGAGCAGTTCTTC,CSASLPGLAGGEQFF
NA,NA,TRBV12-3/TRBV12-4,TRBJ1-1,TGTGCCAGCAGTTTCGACAGGCCGAACACTGAAGCTTTCTTT,CASSFDRPNTEAFF
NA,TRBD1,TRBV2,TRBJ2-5,TGTGCCAGCAGTGAAGGGGTATCGGCAGGGGGCTCTGAGCAGTACTTC,CASSEGVSAGGSEQYF
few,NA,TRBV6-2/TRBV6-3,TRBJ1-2,TGTGCCAGCAGTGATGGACCGAGCTATGGCTACACCTTC,CASSDGPSYGYTF
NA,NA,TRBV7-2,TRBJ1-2,TGTGCCAGCAGCTTAGAACCCGTGCTCACCAATATTAACTATGGCTACACCTTC,CASSLEPVLTNINYGYTF